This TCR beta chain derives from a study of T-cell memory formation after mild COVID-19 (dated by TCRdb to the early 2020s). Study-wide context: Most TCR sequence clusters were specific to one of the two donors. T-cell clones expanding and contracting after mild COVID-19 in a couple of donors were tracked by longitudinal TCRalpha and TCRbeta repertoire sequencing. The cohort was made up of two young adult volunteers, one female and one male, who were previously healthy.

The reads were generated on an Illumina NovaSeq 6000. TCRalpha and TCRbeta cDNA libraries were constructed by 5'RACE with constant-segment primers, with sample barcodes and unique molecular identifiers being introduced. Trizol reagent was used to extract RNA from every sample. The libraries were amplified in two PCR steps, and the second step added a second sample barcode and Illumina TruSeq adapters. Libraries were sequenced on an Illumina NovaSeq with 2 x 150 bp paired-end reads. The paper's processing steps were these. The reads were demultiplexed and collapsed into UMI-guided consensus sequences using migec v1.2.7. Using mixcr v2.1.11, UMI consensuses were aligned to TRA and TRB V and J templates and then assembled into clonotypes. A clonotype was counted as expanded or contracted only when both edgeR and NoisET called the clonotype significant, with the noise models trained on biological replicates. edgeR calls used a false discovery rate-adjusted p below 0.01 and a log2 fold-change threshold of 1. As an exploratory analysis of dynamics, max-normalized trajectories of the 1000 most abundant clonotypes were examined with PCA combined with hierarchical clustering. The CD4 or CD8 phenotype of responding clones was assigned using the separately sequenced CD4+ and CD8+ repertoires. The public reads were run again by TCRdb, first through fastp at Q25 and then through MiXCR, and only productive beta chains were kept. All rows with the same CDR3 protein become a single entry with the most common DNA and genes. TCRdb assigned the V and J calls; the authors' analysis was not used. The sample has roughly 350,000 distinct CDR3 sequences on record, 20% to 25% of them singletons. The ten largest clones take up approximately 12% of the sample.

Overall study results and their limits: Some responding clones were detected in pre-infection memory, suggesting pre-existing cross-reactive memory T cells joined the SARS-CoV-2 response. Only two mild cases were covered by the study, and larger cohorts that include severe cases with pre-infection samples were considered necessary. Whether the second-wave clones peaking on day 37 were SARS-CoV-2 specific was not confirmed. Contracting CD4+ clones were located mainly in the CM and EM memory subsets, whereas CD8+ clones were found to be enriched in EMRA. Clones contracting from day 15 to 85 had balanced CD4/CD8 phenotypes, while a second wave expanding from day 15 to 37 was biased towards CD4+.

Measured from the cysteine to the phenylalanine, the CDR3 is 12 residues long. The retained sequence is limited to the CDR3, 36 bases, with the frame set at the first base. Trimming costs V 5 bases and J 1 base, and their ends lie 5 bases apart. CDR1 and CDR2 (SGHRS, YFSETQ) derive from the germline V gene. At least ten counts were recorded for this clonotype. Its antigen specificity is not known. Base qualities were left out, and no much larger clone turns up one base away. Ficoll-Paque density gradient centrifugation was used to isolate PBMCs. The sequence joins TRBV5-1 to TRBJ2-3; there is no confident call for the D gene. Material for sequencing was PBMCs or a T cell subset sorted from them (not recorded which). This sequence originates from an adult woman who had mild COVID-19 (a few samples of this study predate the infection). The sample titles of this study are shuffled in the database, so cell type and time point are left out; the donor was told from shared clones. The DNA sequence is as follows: TGCGCCAGCAGTATAGGCACAGATACGCAGTATTTT. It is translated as CASSIGTDTQYF.